The 5 T cell receptor beta chains listed next were all sequenced from one sample in a study of human CD4 T cells and Enterobacteriaceae. The memory gate held CD4+ cells that were not CD45RA+CCR7+CD95- naive cells, over 95% pure. The protocol was immunoSEQ multiplex PCR, while the TCRdb copy is restricted to in-frame clones and leaves out a portion. The table records roughly 28,000 clones, approximately 78% of them present only once. Sequencing input: memory CD4+ T cells from blood. Receptors were obtained from a human donor in good health.

This sequence joins TRBV10-3 and TRBJ2-1; D gene ambiguous. The CDR3 consists of 16 residues. Per germline, CDR1 ENHRY and CDR2 SYGVKD. Trimming cost V 0 bases and J 3 bases, with 12 bases left between them. The CDR3 region is CAISESALPLYNEQFF. CDR3 DNA sequence: TGTGCCATCAGTGAGTCCGCACTGCCCCTCTACAATGAGCAGTTCTTC.

The J gene is TRBJ1-4, the V gene TRBV18; D uncertain. The CDR3 loop spans 13 amino acids. The germline V gene has CDR1 KGHSH and CDR2 LQKENI. V lost 6 bases, J lost 6 bases, and 11 bases lay in between. The DNA for the CDR3 is TGTGCCAGCTCGATCGCATGGCATGAAAAACTGTTTTTT. It is translated as CASSIAWHEKLFF.

The rearrangement joins TRBV5-1 to TRBJ1-3, with unresolved D. The V gene's germline CDR1 is SGHRS and CDR2 YFSETQ. The CDR3 spans 17 residues. Trimming stripped 0 bases from V and 7 bases from J, with 20 bases between. As DNA, the CDR3 is TGCGCCAGCAGCTTGGTAGGAGGGCAGAAAGTCGGGAACACCATATATTTT. The encoded protein is CASSLVGGQKVGNTIYF. Together with reference TRBV5-1 and TRBJ1-3, the CDR3 gives the full variable domain: KAGVTQTPRYLIKTRGQQVTLSCSPISGHRSVSWYQQTPGQGLQFLFEYFSETQRNKGNFPGRFSGRQFSNSRSEMNVSTLELGDSALYLCASSLVGGQKVGNTIYFGEGSWLTVV.

The rearrangement links TRBV5-1 to TRBJ1-5; no definite D call. The V gene's germline CDR1 is SGHRS and CDR2 YFSETQ. The V gene lost 0 bases and the J gene lost 5 bases, with 9 bases spanning the gap. The CDR3 covers 14 residues. The CDR3: CASSLGGRYQPQHF. The CDR3 DNA follows: TGCGCCAGCAGCTTGGGTGGCCGGTATCAGCCCCAGCATTTT.

The genes are TRBV28 and TRBJ1-5, with D possibly matching TRBD1 (5 bases). There are 15 residues in the CDR3. CDR1 MDHEN and CDR2 SYDVKM come from the germline V gene. The V gene lost 5 bases and the J gene lost 6 bases, with 17 bases spanning the gap. The DNA of the CDR3 is TGTGCCAGCAGTGGGACCTCAGGGTTAGCTCAGCCCCAGCATTTT. It translates to CASSGTSGLAQPQHF.